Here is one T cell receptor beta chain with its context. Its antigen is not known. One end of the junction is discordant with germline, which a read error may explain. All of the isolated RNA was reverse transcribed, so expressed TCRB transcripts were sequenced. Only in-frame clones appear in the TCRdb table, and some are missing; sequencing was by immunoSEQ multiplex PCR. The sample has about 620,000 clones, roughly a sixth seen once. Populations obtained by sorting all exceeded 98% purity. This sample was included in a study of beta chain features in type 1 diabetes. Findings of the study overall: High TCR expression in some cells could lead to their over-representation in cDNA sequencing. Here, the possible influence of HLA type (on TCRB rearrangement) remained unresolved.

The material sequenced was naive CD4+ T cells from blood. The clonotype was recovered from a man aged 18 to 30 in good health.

The CDR3 DNA is TGTGCCAGCCGCTTGGCCGGCCCGGGACAGGGCGCATCACCCCTCCACTTT. Translation: CASRLAGPGQGASPLHF. The V gene is TRBV7-2, the J gene TRBJ1-6, with TRBD1 matching over 9 bases. CDR1 and CDR2 from the germline V gene are SGHTA and FQGNSA. The CDR3 runs 17 residues.